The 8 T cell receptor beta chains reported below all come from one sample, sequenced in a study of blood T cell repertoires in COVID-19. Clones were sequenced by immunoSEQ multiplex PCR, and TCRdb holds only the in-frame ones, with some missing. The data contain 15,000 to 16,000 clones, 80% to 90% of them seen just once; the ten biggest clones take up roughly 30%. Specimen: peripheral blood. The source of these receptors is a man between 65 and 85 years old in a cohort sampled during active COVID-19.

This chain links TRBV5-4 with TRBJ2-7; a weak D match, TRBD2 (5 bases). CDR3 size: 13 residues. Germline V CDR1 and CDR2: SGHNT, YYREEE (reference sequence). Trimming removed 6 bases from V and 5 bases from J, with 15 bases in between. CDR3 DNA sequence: TGTGCCAGCACCCCCGGACCAGCGGACGAGCAGTACTTC. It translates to CASTPGPADEQYF.

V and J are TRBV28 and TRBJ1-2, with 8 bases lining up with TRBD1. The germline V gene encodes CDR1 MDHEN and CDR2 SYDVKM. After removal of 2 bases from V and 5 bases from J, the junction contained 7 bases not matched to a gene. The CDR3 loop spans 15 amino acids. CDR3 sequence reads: CASSLNQGAVYGYTF. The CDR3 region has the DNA TGTGCCAGCAGTTTAAACCAGGGGGCGGTTTATGGCTACACCTTC.

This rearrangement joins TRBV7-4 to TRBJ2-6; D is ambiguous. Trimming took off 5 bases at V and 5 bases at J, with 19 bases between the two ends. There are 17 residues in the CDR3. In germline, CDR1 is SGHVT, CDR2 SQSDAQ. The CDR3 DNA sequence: TGTGCCAGCAGCCGGAATGACTCACAAAGTCGGGCCAACGTCCTGACTTTC. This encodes CASSRNDSQSRANVLTF.

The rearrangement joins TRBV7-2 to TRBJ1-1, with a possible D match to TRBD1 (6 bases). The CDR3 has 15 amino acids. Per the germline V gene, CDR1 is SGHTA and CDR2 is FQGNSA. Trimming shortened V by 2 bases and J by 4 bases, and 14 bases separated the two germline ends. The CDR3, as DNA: TGTGCCAGCAGCTTACGCAGGGGAGGGGGCACTGAAGCTTTCTTT. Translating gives CASSLRRGGGTEAFF.

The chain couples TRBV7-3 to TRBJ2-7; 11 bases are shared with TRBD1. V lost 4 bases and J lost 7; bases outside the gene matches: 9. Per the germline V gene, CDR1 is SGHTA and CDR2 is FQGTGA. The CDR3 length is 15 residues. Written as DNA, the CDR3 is TGTGCCAGCAGCTGGACAGGGGGCGCCACGGGGGAGCAGTACTTC. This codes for CASSWTGGATGEQYF.

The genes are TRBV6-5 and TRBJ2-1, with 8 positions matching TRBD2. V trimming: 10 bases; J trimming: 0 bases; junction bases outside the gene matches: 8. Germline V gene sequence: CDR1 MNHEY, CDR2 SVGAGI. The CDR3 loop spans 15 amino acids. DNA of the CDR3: TGTGCCACTTACCGGGGGGGTAGCTCCTACAATGAGCAGTTCTTC. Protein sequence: CATYRGGSSYNEQFF.

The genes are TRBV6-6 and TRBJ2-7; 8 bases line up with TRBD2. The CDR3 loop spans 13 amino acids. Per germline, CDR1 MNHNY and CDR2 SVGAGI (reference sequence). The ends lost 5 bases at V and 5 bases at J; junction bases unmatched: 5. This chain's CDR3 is CASSRTSRDEQYF. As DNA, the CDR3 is TGTGCCAGCAGTCGGACTAGCCGCGACGAGCAGTACTTC.

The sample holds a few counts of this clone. The CDR3 DNA follows: TGTGCCAGCAGCTCGACTAGCGGGAAATACGAGCAGTACTTC. As protein: CASSSTSGKYEQYF. The rearrangement joins TRBV11-1 to TRBJ2-7; TRBD2 aligns across 11 bases. This CDR3 spans 14 amino acids. The germline V gene has CDR1 SGHAT and CDR2 FQDESV (reference sequence). Trimming removed 4 bases from V and 4 bases from J; junction bases left unmatched: 3. The variable domain in full, completed from reference TRBV11-1 and TRBJ2-7, reads EAEVAQSPRYKITEKSQAVAFWCDPISGHATLYWYRQILGQGPELLVQFQDESVVDDSQLPKDRFSAERLKGVDSTLKIQPAELGDSAMYLCASSSTSGKYEQYFGPGTRLTVT.